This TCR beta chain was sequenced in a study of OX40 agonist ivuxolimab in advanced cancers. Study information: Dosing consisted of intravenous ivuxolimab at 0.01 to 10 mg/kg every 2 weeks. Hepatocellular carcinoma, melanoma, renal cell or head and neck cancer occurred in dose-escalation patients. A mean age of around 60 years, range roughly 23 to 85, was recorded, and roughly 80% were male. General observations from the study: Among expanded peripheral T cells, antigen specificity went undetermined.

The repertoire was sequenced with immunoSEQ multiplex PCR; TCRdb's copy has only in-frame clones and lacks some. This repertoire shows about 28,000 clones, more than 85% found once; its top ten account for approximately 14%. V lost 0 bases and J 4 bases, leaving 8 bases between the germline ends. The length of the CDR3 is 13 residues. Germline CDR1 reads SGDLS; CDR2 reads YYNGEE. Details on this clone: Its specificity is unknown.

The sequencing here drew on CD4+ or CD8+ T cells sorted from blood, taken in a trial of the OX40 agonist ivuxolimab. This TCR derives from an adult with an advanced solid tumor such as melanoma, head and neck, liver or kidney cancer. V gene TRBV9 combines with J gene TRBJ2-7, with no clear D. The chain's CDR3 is CASSVGPLYEQYF. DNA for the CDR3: TGTGCCAGCAGCGTAGGCCCCCTGTACGAGCAGTACTTC.